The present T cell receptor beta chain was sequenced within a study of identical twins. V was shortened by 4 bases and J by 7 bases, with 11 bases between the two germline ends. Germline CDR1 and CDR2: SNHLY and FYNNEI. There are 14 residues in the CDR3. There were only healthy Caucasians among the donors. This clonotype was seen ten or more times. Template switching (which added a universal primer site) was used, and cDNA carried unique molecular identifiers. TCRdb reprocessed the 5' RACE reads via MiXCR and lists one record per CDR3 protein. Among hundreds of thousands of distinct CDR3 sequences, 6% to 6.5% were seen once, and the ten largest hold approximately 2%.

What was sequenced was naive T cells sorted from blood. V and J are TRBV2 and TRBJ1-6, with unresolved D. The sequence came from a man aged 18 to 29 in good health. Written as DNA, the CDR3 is TGTGCCAGCAGTGTGGCGGCGGGGAATTCACCCCTCCACTTT. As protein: CASSVAAGNSPLHF.